This T cell receptor (beta chain) appears in the sequencing data of a study of metastatic and nonmetastatic thyroid tumors. Study summary: From malignant and benign thyroid patients, repertoires in blood and in tumor or nodule tissue were compared.

Per the study methods: A classifier of distant metastasis in papillary thyroid cancer was built from CDR3 differences (across clinicopathological groups). TCRdb reprocessed the PCR reads via MiXCR. The V and J calls shown here were made by TCRdb, not taken from the authors' results. Altogether roughly 83,000 clones are present, approximately 15% being singletons, with the ten largest covering roughly 3.9%. The ends were cut back, 5 bases at V and 2 bases at J, with 11 bases in the middle. CDR3 length: 14 residues. Germline V gene data show CDR1 as SGHAT and CDR2 as FQNNGV. Study-wide findings and caveats: Within blood and tumor, benign nodules reportedly had significantly lower TCR beta diversity than malignant thyroid tumors did.

Among the patients, none had received any treatment before thyroid surgery. This clone was seen a handful of times. Its antigen remains unidentified. J is TRBJ2-3 and V is TRBV11-2, with D possibly called TRBD1 or TRBD2 (5 bases each). The sample comprised blood. This TCR was sampled from a female donor with papillary thyroid cancer or a benign thyroid nodule (not recorded which). Some clones in this sample may be carry-over from other donors' samples. CDR3 residues: CASSRDVPTDTQYF. DNA for the CDR3: TGTGCCAGCAGCCGGGACGTACCCACAGATACGCAGTATTTT.